The T cell receptor beta chain described here comes from a study of T cells in Graves' hyperthyroidism and ophthalmopathy. The definition of stable Graves' hyperthyroidism was no ophthalmopathy progression within 18 months. CDR3 size: 17 residues. V was shortened by 2 bases and J by 0 bases, with 15 bases between the two germline ends. In germline, CDR1 is SGHVS, CDR2 FQNEAQ. This clonotype turned up a few times. Authors of the study amplified TCR beta CDR3 regions from RNA transcripts. HTBI primers were employed in a first-round RT-PCR of the TCR CDR3. TCRdb analysed the multiplex PCR reads with MiXCR anew, one entry per CDR3 protein. The repertoire includes 650,000 to 750,000 distinct CDR3 sequences, 14% of them detected once, and about a tenth sits in the top ten.

Sequenced: blood. This receptor was identified in a woman under 30 with Graves' hyperthyroidism. V gene TRBV7-8 combines with J gene TRBJ2-3; D not resolved. The CDR3 loop reads CASSLKRSAVSTDTQYF. The CDR3 region has the DNA TGTGCCAGCAGCTTAAAGAGGTCGGCGGTTAGCACAGATACGCAGTATTTT. Variable domain in full (rest from reference TRBV7-8 and TRBJ2-3): GAGVSQSPRYKVAKRGQDVALRCDPISGHVSLFWYQQALGQGPEFLTYFQNEAQLDKSGLPSDRFFAERPEGSVSTLKIQRTQQEDSAVYLCASSLKRSAVSTDTQYFGPGTRLTVL.